Listed here are 15 T cell receptor beta chains from one sample, sequenced in a study of blood T cell repertoires in COVID-19. Method: immunoSEQ multiplex PCR; TCRdb's copy keeps in-frame clones and lacks some. This sample has 150,000 to 250,000 clones, with roughly 92% found just once. Sequenced material: peripheral blood. These receptors were collected from a man aged 25 to 40 with COVID-19, enrolled during active disease.

V gene TRBV10-3 combines with J gene TRBJ1-1, with D uncertain. The ends were cut back, 6 bases at V and 7 bases at J, with 12 bases in the middle. This CDR3 region has 12 residues. Germline lookup yields CDR1 ENHRY and CDR2 SYGVKD. The CDR3 DNA follows: TGTGCCATCAGAACTTCCTCGTTTGAAGCTTTCTTT. Residues: CAIRTSSFEAFF.

This clone appeared a single time. The V call is TRBV7-9, the J call TRBJ1-2; TRBD1 agrees at 7 bases. In germline, CDR1 is SEHNR, CDR2 FQNEAQ (reference sequence). The CDR3 is made up of 15 amino acids. V lost 1 base to trimming and J lost 8 bases; unmatched junction nucleotides: 10. CDR3: CASSLGTGVRRGYTF. In DNA form, the CDR3 reads TGTGCCAGCAGCTTAGGCACAGGGGTTCGGAGGGGCTACACCTTC.

This chain connects TRBV9 to TRBJ2-1, with D maybe TRBD2 (5 bases). The ends were cut back, 3 bases at V and 7 bases at J, with 20 bases in the middle. Germline lookup yields CDR1 SGDLS and CDR2 YYNGEE. The CDR3 runs 16 residues. CDR3 nucleotide sequence: TGTGCCAGCAGCGGAGGGTTCTCCCGAATATTTAATGAGCAGTTCTTC. Its translation is CASSGGFSRIFNEQFF.

The J gene is TRBJ1-2, the V gene TRBV27; 8 bases map to TRBD1. Germline CDR1 and CDR2: MNHEY and SMNVEV (reference sequence). The CDR3 length is 14 residues. V shed 2 bases and J 7 bases; nucleotides not matched to a gene: 6. The DNA for the CDR3 is TGTGCCAGCAGTTTAAGGACAGGGTTTCGTGGCTACACCTTC. Its protein product is CASSLRTGFRGYTF.

The chain carries TRBV11-2 and TRBJ2-7, with D possibly TRBD1 on 5 matching bases. This CDR3 spans 13 amino acids. Germline V lookup: CDR1 SGHAT, CDR2 FQNNGV. V lost 3 bases, J lost 2 bases, and 8 bases lay in between. The CDR3 DNA reads TGTGCCAGCAGCTTGTCGACAGCCTACGAGCAGTACTTC. Translating gives CASSLSTAYEQYF.

V usage is TRBV15 and J usage is TRBJ2-7, with TRBD2 identical over 11 bases. CDR1 LNHNV and CDR2 YYDKDF come from the germline V gene (reference sequence). After removal of 5 bases from V and 0 bases from J, the junction contained 6 bases not matched to a gene. The CDR3 sequence is 16 residues long. This chain's CDR3 is CATSSRLAGSSYEQYF. DNA for the CDR3: TGTGCCACCAGCTCCCGACTAGCGGGGTCCTCCTACGAGCAGTACTTC.

This clone appeared a single time. The chain joins TRBV13 to TRBJ2-4; 8 positions match TRBD1. Germline V gene sequence: CDR1 PRHDT, CDR2 FYEKMQ (reference sequence). V gave up 5 bases and J gave up 0 bases; unmatched junction bases: 3. The CDR3 covers 15 residues. The CDR3 coding sequence is TGTGCCAGCAGCCTACAGGGGGGAGCCAAAAACATTCAGTACTTC. Translating it yields CASSLQGGAKNIQYF.

The J gene is TRBJ2-1, the V gene TRBV6-1; 8 bases are shared with TRBD2. V lost 3 bases, J lost 4 bases, and 11 bases stayed unmatched. The CDR3 totals 17 residues. The V gene's germline CDR1 is MNHNS and CDR2 SASEGT. CDR3 sequence reads: CASSDVRGGLSYNEQFF. The CDR3 nucleotides are TGTGCCAGCAGTGATGTCCGGGGGGGCCTTTCGTACAATGAGCAGTTCTTC.

The chain is built from TRBV9 and TRBJ2-5, with 8 bases matching TRBD2. J lost 3 bases, V lost 0 bases, and 7 bases had no gene match. The germline gives CDR1 SGDLS, CDR2 YYNGEE. This CDR3 is 16 amino acids long. The CDR3 loop is CASSVATRGGKETQYF. In DNA form, the CDR3 reads TGTGCCAGCAGCGTAGCTACCCGGGGGGGAAAAGAGACCCAGTACTTC.

The chain employs TRBV2 and TRBJ2-2; D is possibly TRBD1 (6 bases). The CDR3 has 17 amino acids. Germline V lookup: CDR1 SNHLY, CDR2 FYNNEI. V was shortened by 3 bases and J by 5 bases, with 19 bases between the two germline ends. DNA of the CDR3: TGTGCCAGCAGTGACCCGACAGGAAGGAGGAGTACCGGGGAGCTGTTTTTT. Translation gives CASSDPTGRRSTGELFF.

This rearrangement joins TRBV4-1 to TRBJ2-7; no definite D call. The germline V gene encodes CDR1 MGHRA and CDR2 YSYEKL. V was shortened by 3 bases and J by 2 bases, with 8 bases between the two germline ends. The CDR3 has 13 amino acids. The CDR3 loop is CASSQTEAYEQYF. For the CDR3, the DNA is TGCGCCAGCAGCCAGACTGAGGCCTACGAGCAGTACTTC.

V gene TRBV9 combines with J gene TRBJ1-5; 9 bases match TRBD1. The CDR3 runs to 14 residues. Germline lookup yields CDR1 SGDLS and CDR2 YYNGEE. V lost 2 bases to trimming and J lost 5 bases; unmatched junction nucleotides: 2. The CDR3 loop reads CASSVRDRDQPQHF. The CDR3 nucleotides are TGTGCCAGCAGCGTCCGGGACAGGGATCAGCCCCAGCATTTT.

For the CDR3, the DNA is TGTGCCAGCAGCGTTGGACAGGGTTATGGCTACACCTTC. Translation: CASSVGQGYGYTF. The V and J genes are TRBV13 and TRBJ1-2; 8 nucleotides agree with TRBD1. Looked up from germline, CDR1 is PRHDT and CDR2 is FYEKMQ (reference sequence). J was trimmed by 5 bases and V by 5 bases; bases with no gene match: 4. This CDR3 has 13 amino acids.

The V gene is TRBV21-1, the J gene TRBJ2-2; the table names TRBD1, a call not compared with the DNA. TRBV21-1 is recorded as a pseudogene. The CDR3 length is 20 residues. This CDR3 is CASSKEEGQGSIPNTGELFF. In DNA form, the CDR3 reads TGTGCCAGCAGCAAAGAGGAGGGACAGGGATCTATCCCTAACACCGGGGAGCTGTTTTTT.

This chain uses TRBV6-5 with TRBJ1-2; D might be TRBD1 (6 bases). The CDR3 has 13 residues. Per germline, CDR1 MNHEY and CDR2 SVGAGI. The ends were cut back, 5 bases at V and 4 bases at J, with 11 bases in the middle. CDR3 sequence: CASSTGNFYGYTF. CDR3 nucleotide sequence: TGTGCCAGCAGTACAGGGAACTTCTATGGCTACACCTTC.